This T cell receptor beta chain originates from a study of response to subunit inactivated influenza vaccine. MiXCR was run by TCRdb on the RT-PCR reads, yielding one entry per CDR3 protein. The sample has under 800,000 distinct CDR3 sequences, about 15% seen once. This clonotype has a count of ten or more. This CDR3 is 14 amino acids long. Germline CDR1 SNHLY, CDR2 FYNNEI. J gave up 5 bases and V 6 bases, and 3 bases lay outside the gene matches. The source was PBMCs from blood, collected 14 to 15 days before vaccination. The chain links TRBV2 to TRBJ2-2, with TRBD1 identical over 10 bases. The receptor was derived from a man between 45 and 60 years old who received an inactivated influenza vaccine. The chain's CDR3 is CASRLDRGTGELFF. The CDR3 DNA sequence: TGTGCCAGCAGGTTGGACAGGGGGACCGGGGAGCTGTTTTTT. Full variable domain (outside the CDR3, taken from reference TRBV2 and TRBJ2-2): EPEVTQTPSHQVTQMGQEVILRCVPISNHLYFYWYRQILGQKVEFLVSFYNNEISEKSEIFDDQFSVERPDGSNFTLKIRSTKLEDSAMYFCASRLDRGTGELFFGEGSRLTVL.